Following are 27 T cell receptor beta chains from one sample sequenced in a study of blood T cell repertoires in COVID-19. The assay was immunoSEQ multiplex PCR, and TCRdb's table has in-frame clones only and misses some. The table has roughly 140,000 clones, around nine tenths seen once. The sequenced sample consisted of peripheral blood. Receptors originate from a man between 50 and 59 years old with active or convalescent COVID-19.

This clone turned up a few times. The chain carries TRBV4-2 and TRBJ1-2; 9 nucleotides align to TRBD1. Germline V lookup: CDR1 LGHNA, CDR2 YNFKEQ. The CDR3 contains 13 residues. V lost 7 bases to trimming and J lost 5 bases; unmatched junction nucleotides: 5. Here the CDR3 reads CASTRTGEYGYTF. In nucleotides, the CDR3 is TGTGCCAGCACACGGACAGGGGAGTATGGCTACACCTTC.

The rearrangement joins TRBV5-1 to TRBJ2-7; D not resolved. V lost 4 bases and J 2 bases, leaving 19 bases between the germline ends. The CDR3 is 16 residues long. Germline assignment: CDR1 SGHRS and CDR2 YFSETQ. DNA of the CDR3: TGCGCCAGCAGCCTGGGGTTCAGTACCTCAACCTACGAGCAGTACTTC. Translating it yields CASSLGFSTSTYEQYF.

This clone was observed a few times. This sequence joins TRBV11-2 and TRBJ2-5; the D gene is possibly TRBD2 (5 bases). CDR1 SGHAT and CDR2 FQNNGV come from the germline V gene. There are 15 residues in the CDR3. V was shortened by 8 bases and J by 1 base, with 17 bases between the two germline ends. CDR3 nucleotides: TGTGCCAGCTCCCCCCGGGGAATGACCCAAGAGACCCAGTACTTC. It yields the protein CASSPRGMTQETQYF.

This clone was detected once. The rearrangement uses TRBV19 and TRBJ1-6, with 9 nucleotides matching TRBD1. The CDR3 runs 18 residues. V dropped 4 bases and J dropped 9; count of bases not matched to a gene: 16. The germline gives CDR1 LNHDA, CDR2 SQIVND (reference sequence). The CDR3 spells CASSTVPGQGWGISPLHF. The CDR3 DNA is TGTGCCAGTAGTACCGTCCCGGGACAGGGTTGGGGTATTTCACCCCTCCACTTT.

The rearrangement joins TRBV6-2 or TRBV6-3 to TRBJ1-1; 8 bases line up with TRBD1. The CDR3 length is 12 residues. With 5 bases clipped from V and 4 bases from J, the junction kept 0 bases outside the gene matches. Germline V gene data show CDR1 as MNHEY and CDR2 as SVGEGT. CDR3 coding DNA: TGTGCCAGCAGTGACAGGGGCACTGAAGCTTTCTTT. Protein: CASSDRGTEAFF.

CDR3 sequence reads: CASSYWQGNTEAFF. In nucleotides, the CDR3 is TGTGCCAGCAGTTATTGGCAGGGGAACACTGAAGCTTTCTTT. The rearrangement links TRBV6-5 to TRBJ1-1, with a tentative D call TRBD1 (5 bases). There are 14 residues in the CDR3. CDR1 and CDR2 from the germline V gene are MNHEY and SVGAGI. Trimming took off 3 bases at V and 1 base at J, with 9 bases between the two ends.

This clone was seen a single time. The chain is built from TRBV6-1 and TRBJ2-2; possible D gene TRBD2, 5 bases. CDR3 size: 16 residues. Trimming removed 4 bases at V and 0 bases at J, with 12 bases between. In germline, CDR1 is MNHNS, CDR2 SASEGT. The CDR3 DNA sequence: TGTGCCAGCAGTGCCCTAAGCGGTTCGAACACCGGGGAGCTGTTTTTT. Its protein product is CASSALSGSNTGELFF.

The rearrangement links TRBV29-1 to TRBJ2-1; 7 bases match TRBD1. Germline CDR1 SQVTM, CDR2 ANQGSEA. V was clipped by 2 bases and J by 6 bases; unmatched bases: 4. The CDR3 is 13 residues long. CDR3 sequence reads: CSVERDRANEQFF. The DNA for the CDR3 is TGCAGCGTTGAACGGGACAGAGCCAATGAGCAGTTCTTC.

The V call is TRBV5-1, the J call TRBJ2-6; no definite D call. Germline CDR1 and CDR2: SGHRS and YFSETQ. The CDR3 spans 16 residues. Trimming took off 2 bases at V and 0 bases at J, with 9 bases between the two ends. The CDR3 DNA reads TGCGCCAGCAGCTTAGCCACTTCCTCTGGGGCCAACGTCCTGACTTTC. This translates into CASSLATSSGANVLTF.

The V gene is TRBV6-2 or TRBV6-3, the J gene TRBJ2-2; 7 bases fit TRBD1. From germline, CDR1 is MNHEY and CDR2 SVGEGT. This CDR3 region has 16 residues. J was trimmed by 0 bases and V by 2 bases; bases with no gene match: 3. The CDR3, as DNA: TGTGCCAGCAGTTACCTTGGACAGGCGAACACCGGGGAGCTGTTTTTT. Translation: CASSYLGQANTGELFF.

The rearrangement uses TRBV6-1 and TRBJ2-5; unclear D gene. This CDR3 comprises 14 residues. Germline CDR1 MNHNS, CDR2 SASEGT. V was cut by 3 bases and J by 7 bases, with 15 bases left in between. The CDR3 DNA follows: TGTGCCAGCAGTGACGGAATAGCAAGTGGGACCCAGTACTTC. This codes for CASSDGIASGTQYF.

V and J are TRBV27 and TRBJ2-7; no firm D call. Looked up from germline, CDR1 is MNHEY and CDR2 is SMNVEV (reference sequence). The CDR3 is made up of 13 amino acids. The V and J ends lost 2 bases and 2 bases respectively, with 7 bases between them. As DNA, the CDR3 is TGTGCCAGCAGTTTACACCGAGCCTACGAGCAGTACTTC. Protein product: CASSLHRAYEQYF.

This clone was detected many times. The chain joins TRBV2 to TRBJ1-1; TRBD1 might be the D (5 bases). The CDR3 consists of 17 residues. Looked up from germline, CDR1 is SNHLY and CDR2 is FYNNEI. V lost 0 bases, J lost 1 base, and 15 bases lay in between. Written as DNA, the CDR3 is TGTGCCAGCAGTGAAGCGAGGCGGGGACGGTCGAACACTGAAGCTTTCTTT. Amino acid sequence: CASSEARRGRSNTEAFF.

The CDR3 region has the DNA TGTGCCAGCAGTTTAGCGGGAGGGCCGTCGCGGGAGACCCAGTACTTC. It yields the protein CASSLAGGPSRETQYF. The chain joins TRBV28 to TRBJ2-5, with 9 bases lining up with TRBD2. The CDR3 is 16 residues long. Losses at the gene ends were 2 bases for V and 5 bases for J; bases not matched to a gene: 9. Germline CDR1 reads MDHEN; CDR2 reads SYDVKM.

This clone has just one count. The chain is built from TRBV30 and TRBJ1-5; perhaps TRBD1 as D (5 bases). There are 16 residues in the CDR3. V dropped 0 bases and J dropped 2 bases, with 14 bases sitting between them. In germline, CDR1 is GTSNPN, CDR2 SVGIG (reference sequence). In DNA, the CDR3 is TGTGCCTGGAGTGTTATGTCCGGGGGTGGCAATCAGCCCCAGCATTTT. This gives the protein CAWSVMSGGGNQPQHF.

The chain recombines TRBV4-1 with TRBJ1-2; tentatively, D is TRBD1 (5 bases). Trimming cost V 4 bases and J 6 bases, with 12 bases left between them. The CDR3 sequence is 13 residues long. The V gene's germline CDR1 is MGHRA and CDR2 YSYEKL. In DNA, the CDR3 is TGCGCCAGCAGCCGTGGGGGGGGAGATGGCTACACCTTC. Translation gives CASSRGGGDGYTF.

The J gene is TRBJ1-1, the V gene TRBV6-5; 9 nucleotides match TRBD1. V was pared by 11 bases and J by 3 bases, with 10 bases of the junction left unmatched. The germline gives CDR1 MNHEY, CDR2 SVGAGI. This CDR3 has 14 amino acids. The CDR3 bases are TGTGCCGGCCGCCTACAGGGGGCCTACACTGAAGCTTTCTTT. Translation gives CAGRLQGAYTEAFF.

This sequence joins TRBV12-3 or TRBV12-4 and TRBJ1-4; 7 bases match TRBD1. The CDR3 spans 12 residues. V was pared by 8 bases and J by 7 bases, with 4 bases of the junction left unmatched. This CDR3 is CASRGGGEKLFF. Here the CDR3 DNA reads TGTGCCAGCCGAGGGGGCGGTGAAAAACTGTTTTTT.

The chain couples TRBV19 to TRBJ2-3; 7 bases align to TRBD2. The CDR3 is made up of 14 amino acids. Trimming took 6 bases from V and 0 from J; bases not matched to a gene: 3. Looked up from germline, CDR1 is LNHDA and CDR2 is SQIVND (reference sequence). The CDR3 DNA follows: TGTGCCAGTAGACGGACTAGGAGCACAGATACGCAGTATTTT. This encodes CASRRTRSTDTQYF.

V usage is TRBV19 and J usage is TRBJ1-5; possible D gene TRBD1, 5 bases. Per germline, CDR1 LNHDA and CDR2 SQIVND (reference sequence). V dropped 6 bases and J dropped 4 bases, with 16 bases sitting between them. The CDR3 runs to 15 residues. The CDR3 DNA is TGTGCCAGTAGGACCTCCGGGACTGTTAATCAGCCCCAGCATTTT. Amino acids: CASRTSGTVNQPQHF.

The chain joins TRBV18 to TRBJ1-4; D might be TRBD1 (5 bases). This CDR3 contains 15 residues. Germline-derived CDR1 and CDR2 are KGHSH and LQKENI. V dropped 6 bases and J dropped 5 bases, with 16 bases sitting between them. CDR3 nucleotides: TGTGCCAGCTCCCAGGACACCGGGGGAAATGAAAAACTGTTTTTT. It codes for CASSQDTGGNEKLFF.

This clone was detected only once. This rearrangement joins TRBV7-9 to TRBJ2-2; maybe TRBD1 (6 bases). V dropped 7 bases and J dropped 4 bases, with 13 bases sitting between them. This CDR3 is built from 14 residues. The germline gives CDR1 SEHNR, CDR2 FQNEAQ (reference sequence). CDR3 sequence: CASKGRQVTGELFF. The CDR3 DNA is TGTGCCAGCAAGGGGAGACAGGTCACCGGGGAGCTGTTTTTT.

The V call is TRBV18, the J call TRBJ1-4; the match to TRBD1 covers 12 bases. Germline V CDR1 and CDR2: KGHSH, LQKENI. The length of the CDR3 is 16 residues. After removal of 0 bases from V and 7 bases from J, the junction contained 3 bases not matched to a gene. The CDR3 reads CASSPPGTGGGEKLFF. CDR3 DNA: TGTGCCAGCTCACCACCCGGGACAGGGGGCGGTGAAAAACTGTTTTTT. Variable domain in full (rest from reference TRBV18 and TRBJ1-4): NAGVMQNPRHLVRRRGQEARLRCSPMKGHSHVYWYRQLPEEGLKFMVYLQKENIIDESGMPKERFSAEFPKEGPSILRIQQVVRGDSAAYFCASSPPGTGGGEKLFFGSGTQLSVL.

The CDR3 protein is CASIGLAGGGTDTQYF. CDR3 DNA: TGTGCCAGCATCGGACTAGCGGGAGGGGGGACAGATACGCAGTATTTT. V usage is TRBV27 and J usage is TRBJ2-3; 15 bases match TRBD2. The CDR3 has 16 residues. V shed 7 bases and J 3 bases; nucleotides not matched to a gene: 5. Germline CDR1 reads MNHEY; CDR2 reads SMNVEV (reference sequence).

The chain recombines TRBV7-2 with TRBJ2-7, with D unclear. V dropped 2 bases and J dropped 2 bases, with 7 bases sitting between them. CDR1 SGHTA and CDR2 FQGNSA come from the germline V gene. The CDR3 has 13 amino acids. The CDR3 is CASSLRRAYEQYF. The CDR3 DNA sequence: TGTGCCAGCAGCTTACGTCGGGCCTACGAGCAGTACTTC.

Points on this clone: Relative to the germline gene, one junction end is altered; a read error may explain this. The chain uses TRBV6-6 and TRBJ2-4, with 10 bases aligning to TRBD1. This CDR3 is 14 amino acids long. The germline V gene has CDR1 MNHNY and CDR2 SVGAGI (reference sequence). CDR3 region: CASSTGTGVDSRTF. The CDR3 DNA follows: TGTGCCAGCAGCACCGGGACAGGGGTTGACTCTCGGACCTTC.

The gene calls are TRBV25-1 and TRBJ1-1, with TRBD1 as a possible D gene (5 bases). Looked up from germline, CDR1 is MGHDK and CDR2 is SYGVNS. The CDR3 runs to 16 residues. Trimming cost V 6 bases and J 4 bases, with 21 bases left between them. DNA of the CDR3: TGTGCCAGCAGAGCTTTGGGGCCCCAAGGAATCACTGAAGCTTTCTTT. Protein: CASRALGPQGITEAFF. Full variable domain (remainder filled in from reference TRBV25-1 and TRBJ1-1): EADIYQTPRYLVIGTGKKITLECSQTMGHDKMYWYQQDPGMELHLIHYSYGVNSTEKGDLSSESTVSRIRTEHFPLTLESARPSHTSQYLCASRALGPQGITEAFFGQGTRLTVV.